This T cell receptor beta chain emerged from a study of T cell responses to AZD1222 COVID-19 vaccine. Study information: Second-dose schedules of about 4 or about 12 weeks were combined. Study results and limitations: A mostly white British donor set with more females was recruited, and clonal diversity was possibly underestimated. In the spike-specific TCR repertoire, nearly half reportedly target unmutated variant regions. At 160-218 and 743-854, vaccine-associated CD4 TCRs were dominant, and they spanned spike.

Libraries were prepared by immunoSEQ multiplex PCR; TCRdb keeps only in-frame clonotypes and omits some of them. The table shows about 120,000 clones, with about 86% occurring only once. Note on this clone: The antigen is unknown.

The TCR comes from an adult in good health. This material consisted of peripheral blood, taken on day 0 of AZD1222 vaccination.

The CDR3 loop reads CASSLRDRAFNQPQHF. The CDR3 region has the DNA TGTGCCAGCAGCTTGCGAGACAGGGCCTTCAATCAGCCCCAGCATTTT. The rearrangement links TRBV5-4 to TRBJ1-5; 7 bases fit TRBD1. The germline gives CDR1 SGHNT, CDR2 YYREEE (reference sequence). V shed 1 base and J 3 bases; nucleotides not matched to a gene: 7. The CDR3 contains 16 residues.